The present entry profiles one T cell receptor (beta chain) with its context. Its antigen is unknown. A much larger clone is a single base away; this may be a read error. RNA was extracted from bulk tissue without any cell sorting. The data are from a study of tumor and adjacent non-tumor tissue in lung cancer. Study results and caveats: Significantly higher TCR diversity was found in tumor than normal lung.

Three rounds of nested PCR, following a modified ARM-PCR protocol, produced the TCRbeta library. Using its own MiXCR run on the multiplex PCR reads, TCRdb lists one record per CDR3 protein. The repertoire has 95,000 to 150,000 distinct CDR3 sequences, around three fifths of them found once; the top ten carry more than 10%. The origin of this receptor is a man aged 25-40 years with non-small cell lung cancer. Sequenced sample: lung tumor tissue.

CDR3 nucleotides: TGCAGTGTTGGGACTGGTGTGCAGTACTTC. This encodes CSVGTGVQYF. V is TRBV20-1 and J is TRBJ2-7; maybe TRBD2 (6 bases). There are 10 residues in the CDR3. Germline V lookup: CDR1 DFQATT, CDR2 SNEGSKA (reference sequence). V was clipped by 7 bases and J by 9 bases, with 13 bases between them.